The 3 T cell receptor beta chains listed next were all sequenced from one sample in a study of shared clonotypes between healthy human individuals. Naive CD8 cells lacked CD45RO and underwent positive selection for CCR7, leaving out terminally differentiated effector memory CD45RA+ cells. Measured with immunoSEQ multiplex PCR; TCRdb has only the in-frame clones, and not every one. This table has around 2.1 million clones, around 93% appearing once. Sequences were obtained from naive CD8+ T cells from PBMCs. These receptors all come from a young man in good health. Some clones in this sample may be carry-over from other donors' samples.

The chain has TRBV27 and TRBJ1-1, with TRBD1 as a possible D gene (5 bases). V was shortened by 10 bases and J by 4 bases, with 10 bases between the two germline ends. The CDR3 is 11 amino acids. The germline V gene has CDR1 MNHEY and CDR2 SMNVEV (reference sequence). The CDR3 here is CATRRGTEAFF. The CDR3 DNA reads TGTGCCACGCGGAGGGGCACTGAAGCTTTCTTT.

The V gene is TRBV4-1, the J gene TRBJ1-5; D possibly corresponds to TRBD1 (5 bases). The V gene lost 1 base and the J gene lost 6 bases, with 7 bases spanning the gap. This CDR3 spans 13 amino acids. CDR1 and CDR2 from the germline V gene are MGHRA and YSYEKL. CDR3 sequence reads: CASSQVGVQPQHF. CDR3 nucleotide sequence: TGCGCCAGCAGCCAAGTGGGGGTTCAGCCCCAGCATTTT.

The chain is built from TRBV5-6 and TRBJ2-7; 10 bases map to TRBD1. The V segment lost 3 bases and the J segment 3 bases; nucleotides outside the gene matches: 6. The CDR3 runs to 15 residues. Germline V lookup: CDR1 SGHDT, CDR2 YYEEEE. The CDR3 coding sequence is TGTGCCAGCAGCTCGGGGACAGGGGTTTTCTACGAGCAGTACTTC. This gives the protein CASSSGTGVFYEQYF. The complete variable domain, with remaining parts taken from reference TRBV5-6 and TRBJ2-7, reads DAGVTQSPTHLIKTRGQQVTLRCSPKSGHDTVSWYQQALGQGPQFIFQYYEEEERQRGNFPDRFSGHQFPNYSSELNVNALLLGDSALYLCASSSGTGVFYEQYFGPGTRLTVT.